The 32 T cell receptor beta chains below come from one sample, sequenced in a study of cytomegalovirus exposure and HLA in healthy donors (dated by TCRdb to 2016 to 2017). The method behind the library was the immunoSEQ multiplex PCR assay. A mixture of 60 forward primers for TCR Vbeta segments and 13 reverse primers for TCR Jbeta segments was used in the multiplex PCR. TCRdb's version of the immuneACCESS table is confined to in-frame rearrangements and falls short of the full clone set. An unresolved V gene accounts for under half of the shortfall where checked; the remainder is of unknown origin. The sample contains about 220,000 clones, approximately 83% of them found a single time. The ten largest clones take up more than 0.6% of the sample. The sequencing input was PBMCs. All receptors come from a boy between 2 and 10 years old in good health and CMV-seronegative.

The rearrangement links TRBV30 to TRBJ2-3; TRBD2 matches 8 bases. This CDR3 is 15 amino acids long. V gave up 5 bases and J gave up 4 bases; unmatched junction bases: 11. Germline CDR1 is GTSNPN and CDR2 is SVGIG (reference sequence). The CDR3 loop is CAWGGPAGAPDTQYF. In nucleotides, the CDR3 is TGTGCCTGGGGGGGACCAGCGGGAGCCCCAGATACGCAGTATTTT.

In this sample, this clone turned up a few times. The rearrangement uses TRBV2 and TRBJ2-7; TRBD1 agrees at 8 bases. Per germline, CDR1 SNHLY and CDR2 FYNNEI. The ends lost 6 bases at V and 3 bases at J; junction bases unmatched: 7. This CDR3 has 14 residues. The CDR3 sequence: CASSAGTGFYEQYF. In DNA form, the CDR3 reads TGTGCCAGCAGCGCCGGGACAGGCTTCTACGAGCAGTACTTC.

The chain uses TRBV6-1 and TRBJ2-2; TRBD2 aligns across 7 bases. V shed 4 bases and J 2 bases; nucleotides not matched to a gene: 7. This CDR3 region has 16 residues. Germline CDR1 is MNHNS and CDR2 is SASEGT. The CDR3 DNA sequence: TGTGCCAGCAGTGGCGGGGGTACCCCCAACACCGGGGAGCTGTTTTTT. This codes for CASSGGGTPNTGELFF.

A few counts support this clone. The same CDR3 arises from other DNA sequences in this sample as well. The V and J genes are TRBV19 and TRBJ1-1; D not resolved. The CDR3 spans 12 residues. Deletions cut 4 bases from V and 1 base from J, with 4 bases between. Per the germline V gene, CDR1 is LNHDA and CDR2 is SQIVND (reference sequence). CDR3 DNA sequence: TGTGCCAGTAGTACGGGGAACACTGAAGCTTTCTTT. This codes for CASSTGNTEAFF.

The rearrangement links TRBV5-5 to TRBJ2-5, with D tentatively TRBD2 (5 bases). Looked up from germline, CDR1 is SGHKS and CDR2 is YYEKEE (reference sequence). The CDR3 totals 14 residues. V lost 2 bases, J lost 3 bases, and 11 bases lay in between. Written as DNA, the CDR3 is TGTGCCAGCAGCTTATCCGGGAAGGAAGAGACCCAGTACTTC. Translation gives CASSLSGKEETQYF. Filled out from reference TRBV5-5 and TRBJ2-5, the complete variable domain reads DAGVTQSPTHLIKTRGQQVTLRCSPISGHKSVSWYQQVLGQGPQFIFQYYEKEERGRGNFPDRFSARQFPNYSSELNVNALLLGDSALYLCASSLSGKEETQYFGPGTRLLVL.

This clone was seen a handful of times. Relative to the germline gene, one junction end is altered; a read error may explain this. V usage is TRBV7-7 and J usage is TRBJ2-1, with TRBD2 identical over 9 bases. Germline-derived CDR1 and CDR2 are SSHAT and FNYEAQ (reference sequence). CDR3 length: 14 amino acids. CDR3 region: CASSLGGGAYEQFF. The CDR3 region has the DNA TGTGCTAGCAGCTTAGGCGGGGGGGCCTATGAGCAGTTCTTC.

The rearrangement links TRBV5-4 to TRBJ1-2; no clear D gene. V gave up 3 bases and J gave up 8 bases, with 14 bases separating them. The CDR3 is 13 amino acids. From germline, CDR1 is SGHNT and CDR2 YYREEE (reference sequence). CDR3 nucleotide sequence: TGTGCCAGCAGCTCTGGGCCCAGACACGGCTACACCTTC. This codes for CASSSGPRHGYTF.

This CDR3 reads CASSSQEGLGEQYF. DNA for the CDR3: TGCGCCAGCAGCTCACAGGAGGGGCTGGGCGAGCAGTACTTC. V and J are TRBV5-1 and TRBJ2-7; maybe TRBD2 (6 bases). The CDR3 has 14 amino acids. The V end was cut by 3 bases, the J end by 6 bases, with 16 bases between. CDR1 and CDR2 (germline): SGHRS, YFSETQ.

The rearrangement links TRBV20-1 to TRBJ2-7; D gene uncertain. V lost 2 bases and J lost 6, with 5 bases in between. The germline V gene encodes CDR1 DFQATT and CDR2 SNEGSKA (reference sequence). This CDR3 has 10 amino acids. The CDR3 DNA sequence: TGCAGTGCTAGAACGCGCGAGCAGTACTTC. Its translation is CSARTREQYF.

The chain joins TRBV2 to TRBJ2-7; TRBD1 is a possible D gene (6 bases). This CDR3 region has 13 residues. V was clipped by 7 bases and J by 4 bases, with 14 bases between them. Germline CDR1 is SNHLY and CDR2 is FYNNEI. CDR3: CASNLYREYEQYF. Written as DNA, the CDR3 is TGTGCCAGCAACCTTTACAGGGAGTACGAGCAGTACTTC.

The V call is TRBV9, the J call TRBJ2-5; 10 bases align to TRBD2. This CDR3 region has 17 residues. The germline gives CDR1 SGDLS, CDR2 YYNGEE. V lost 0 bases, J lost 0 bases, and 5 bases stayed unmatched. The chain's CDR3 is CASSVGAGGGYQETQYF. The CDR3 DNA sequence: TGTGCCAGCAGCGTAGGAGCGGGAGGGGGTTACCAAGAGACCCAGTACTTC.

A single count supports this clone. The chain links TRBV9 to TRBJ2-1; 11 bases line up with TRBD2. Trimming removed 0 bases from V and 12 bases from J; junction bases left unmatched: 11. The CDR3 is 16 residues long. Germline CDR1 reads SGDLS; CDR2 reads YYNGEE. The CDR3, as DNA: TGTGCCAGCAGCGTAGAGAGGATACTAGCGGGAGCAGCGCAGTTCTTC. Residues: CASSVERILAGAAQFF.

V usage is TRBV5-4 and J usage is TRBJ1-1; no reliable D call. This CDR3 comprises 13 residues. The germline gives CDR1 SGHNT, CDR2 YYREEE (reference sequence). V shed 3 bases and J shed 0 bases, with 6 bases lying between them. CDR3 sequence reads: CASSSEMNTEAFF. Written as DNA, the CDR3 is TGTGCCAGCAGCTCGGAGATGAACACTGAAGCTTTCTTT.

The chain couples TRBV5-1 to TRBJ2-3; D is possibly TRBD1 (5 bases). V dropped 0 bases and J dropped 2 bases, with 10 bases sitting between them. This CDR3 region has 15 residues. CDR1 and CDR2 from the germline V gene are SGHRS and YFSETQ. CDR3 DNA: TGCGCCAGCAGCTTGGATAGGGGAAACACAGATACGCAGTATTTT. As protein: CASSLDRGNTDTQYF.

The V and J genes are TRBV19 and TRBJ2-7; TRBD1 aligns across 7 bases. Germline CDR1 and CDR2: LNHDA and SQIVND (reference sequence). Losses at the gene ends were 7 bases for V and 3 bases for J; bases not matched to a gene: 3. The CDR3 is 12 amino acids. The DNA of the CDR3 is TGTGCCAGTACTGACAGGGACTACGAGCAGTACTTC. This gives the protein CASTDRDYEQYF.

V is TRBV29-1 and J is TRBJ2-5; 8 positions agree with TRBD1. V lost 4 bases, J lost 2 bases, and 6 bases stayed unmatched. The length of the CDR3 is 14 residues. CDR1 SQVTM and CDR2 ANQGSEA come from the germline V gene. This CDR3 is CSVGLWDRQETQYF. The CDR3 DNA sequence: TGCAGCGTTGGGCTGTGGGACAGGCAAGAGACCCAGTACTTC.

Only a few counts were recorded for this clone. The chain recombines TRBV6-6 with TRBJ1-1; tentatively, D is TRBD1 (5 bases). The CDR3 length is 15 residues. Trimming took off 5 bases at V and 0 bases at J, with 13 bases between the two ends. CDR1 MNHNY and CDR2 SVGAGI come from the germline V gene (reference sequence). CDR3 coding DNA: TGTGCCAGCAGTCAGCTACAGGCTATGAACACTGAAGCTTTCTTT. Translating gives CASSQLQAMNTEAFF.

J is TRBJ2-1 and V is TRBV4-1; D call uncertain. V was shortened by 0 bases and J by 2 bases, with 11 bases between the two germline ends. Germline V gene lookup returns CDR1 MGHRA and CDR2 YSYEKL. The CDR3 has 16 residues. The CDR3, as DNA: TGCGCCAGCAGCCAAGATCAGAACCAACCCTACAATGAGCAGTTCTTC. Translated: CASSQDQNQPYNEQFF.

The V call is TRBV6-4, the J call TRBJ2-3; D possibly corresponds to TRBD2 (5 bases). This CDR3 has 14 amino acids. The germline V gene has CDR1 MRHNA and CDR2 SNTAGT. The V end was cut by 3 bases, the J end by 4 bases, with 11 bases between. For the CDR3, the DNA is TGTGCCAGCAGTGAGGCTACCGGGGCAGATACGCAGTATTTT. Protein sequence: CASSEATGADTQYF.

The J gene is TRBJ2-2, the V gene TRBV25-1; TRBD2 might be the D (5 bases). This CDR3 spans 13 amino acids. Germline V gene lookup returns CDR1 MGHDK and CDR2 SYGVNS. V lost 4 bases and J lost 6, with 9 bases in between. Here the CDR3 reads CASSGRGPGELFF. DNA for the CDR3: TGTGCCAGCAGTGGACGAGGGCCCGGGGAGCTGTTTTTT. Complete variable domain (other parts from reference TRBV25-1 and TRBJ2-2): EADIYQTPRYLVIGTGKKITLECSQTMGHDKMYWYQQDPGMELHLIHYSYGVNSTEKGDLSSESTVSRIRTEHFPLTLESARPSHTSQYLCASSGRGPGELFFGEGSRLTVL.

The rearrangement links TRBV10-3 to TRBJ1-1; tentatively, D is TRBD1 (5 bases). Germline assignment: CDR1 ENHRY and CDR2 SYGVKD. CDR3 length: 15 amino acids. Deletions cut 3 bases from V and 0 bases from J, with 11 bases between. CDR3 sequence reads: CAISDWAGMNTEAFF. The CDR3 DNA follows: TGTGCCATCAGTGATTGGGCAGGGATGAACACTGAAGCTTTCTTT.

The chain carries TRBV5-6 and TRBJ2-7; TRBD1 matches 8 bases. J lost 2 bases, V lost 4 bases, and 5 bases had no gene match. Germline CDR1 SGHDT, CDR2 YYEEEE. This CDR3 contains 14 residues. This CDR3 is CASSLGTGTYEQYF. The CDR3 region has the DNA TGTGCCAGCAGCCTCGGGACAGGCACCTACGAGCAGTACTTC.

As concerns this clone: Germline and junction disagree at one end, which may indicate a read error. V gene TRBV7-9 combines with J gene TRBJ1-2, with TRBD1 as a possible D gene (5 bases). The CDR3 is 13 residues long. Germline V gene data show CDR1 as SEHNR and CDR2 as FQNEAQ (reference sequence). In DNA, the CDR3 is TGTTCCAGCAGTTGGGACTCGAACTATGGCTACACCTTC. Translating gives CSSSWDSNYGYTF.

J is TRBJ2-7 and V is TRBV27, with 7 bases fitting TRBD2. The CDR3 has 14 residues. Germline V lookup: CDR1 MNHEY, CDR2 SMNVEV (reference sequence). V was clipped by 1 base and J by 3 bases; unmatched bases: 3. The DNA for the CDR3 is TGTGCCAGCAGTTTATTCGCGGGAGTCTACGAGCAGTACTTC. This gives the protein CASSLFAGVYEQYF.

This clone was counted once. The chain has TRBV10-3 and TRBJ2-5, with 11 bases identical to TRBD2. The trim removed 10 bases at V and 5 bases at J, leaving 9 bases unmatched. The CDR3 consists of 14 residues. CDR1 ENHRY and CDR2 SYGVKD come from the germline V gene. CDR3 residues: CATNSGGAQETQYF. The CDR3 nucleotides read TGTGCCACCAATAGCGGGGGGGCCCAGGAGACCCAGTACTTC.

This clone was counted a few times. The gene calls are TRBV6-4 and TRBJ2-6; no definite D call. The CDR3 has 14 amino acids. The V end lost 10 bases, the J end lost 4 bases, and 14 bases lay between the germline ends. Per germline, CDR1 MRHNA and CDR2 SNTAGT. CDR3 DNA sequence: TGTGCCACCAGCGCAGTAGCCGGGGCCAACGTCCTGACTTTC. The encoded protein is CATSAVAGANVLTF.

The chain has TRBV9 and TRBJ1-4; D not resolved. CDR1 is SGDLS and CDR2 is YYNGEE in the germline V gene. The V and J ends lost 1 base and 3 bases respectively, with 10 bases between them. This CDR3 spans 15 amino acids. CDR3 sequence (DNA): TGTGCCAGCAGCGTATATGGGAGCTCTAATGAAAAACTGTTTTTT. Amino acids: CASSVYGSSNEKLFF. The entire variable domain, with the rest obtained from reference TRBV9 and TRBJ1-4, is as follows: DSGVTQTPKHLITATGQRVTLRCSPRSGDLSVYWYQQSLDQGLQFLIQYYNGEERAKGNILERFSAQQFPDLHSELNLSSLELGDSALYFCASSVYGSSNEKLFFGSGTQLSVL.

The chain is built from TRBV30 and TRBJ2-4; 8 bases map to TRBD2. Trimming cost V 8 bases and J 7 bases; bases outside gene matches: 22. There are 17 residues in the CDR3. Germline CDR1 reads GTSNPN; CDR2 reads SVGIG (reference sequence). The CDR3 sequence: CAPYPTSEGGPPNIQYF. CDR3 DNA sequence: TGTGCCCCCTACCCGACTAGCGAGGGAGGGCCTCCCAACATTCAGTACTTC.

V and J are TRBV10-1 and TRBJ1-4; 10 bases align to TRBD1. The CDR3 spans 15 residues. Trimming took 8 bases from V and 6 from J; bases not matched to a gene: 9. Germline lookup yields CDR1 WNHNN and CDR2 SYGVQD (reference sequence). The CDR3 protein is CASPNKDRGDEKLFF. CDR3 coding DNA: TGCGCCAGCCCTAACAAGGACAGGGGGGATGAAAAACTGTTTTTT.

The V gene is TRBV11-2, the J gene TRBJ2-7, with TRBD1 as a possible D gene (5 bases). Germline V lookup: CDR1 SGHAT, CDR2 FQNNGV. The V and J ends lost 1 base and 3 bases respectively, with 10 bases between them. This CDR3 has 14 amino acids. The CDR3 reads CASSLATGHYEQYF. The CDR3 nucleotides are TGTGCCAGCAGCTTAGCTACAGGCCACTACGAGCAGTACTTC.

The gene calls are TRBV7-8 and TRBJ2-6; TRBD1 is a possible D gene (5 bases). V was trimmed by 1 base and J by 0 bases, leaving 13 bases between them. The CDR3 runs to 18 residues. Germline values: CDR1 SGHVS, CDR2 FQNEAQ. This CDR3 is CASSLVRIQVSGANVLTF. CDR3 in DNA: TGTGCCAGCAGCTTAGTCCGAATACAGGTCTCTGGGGCCAACGTCCTGACTTTC.

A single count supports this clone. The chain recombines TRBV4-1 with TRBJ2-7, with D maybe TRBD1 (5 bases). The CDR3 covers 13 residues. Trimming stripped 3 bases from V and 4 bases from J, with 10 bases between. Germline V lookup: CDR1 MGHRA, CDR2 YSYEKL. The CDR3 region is CASSQDMGYEQYF. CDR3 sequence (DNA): TGCGCCAGCAGCCAGGACATGGGATACGAGCAGTACTTC.